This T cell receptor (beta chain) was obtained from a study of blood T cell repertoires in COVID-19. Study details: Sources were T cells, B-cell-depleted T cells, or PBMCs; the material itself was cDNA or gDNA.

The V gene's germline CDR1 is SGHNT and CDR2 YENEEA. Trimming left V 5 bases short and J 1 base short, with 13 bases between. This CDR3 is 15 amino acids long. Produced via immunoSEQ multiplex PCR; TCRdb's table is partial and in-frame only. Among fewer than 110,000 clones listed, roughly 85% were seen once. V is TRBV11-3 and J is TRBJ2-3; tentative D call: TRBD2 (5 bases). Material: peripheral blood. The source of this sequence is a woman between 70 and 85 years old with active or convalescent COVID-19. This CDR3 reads CASSRRAGGTDTQYF. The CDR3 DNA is TGTGCCAGCAGCAGGCGGGCCGGCGGCACAGATACGCAGTATTTT.